Shown below are 18 T cell receptor beta chains from a single sample sequenced in a study of chemoradiotherapy in HPV16-positive cancers. The method was immunoSEQ multiplex PCR; TCRdb's version includes in-frame clones alone and lacks a portion of them. This table has around 2,500 clones, approximately 81% appearing once. The material was tumor tissue, obtained from a patient who underwent chemoradiotherapy. These receptors were obtained from a human donor with HPV-associated anogenital cancer.

The rearrangement uses TRBV7-3 and TRBJ2-3; 7 nucleotides match TRBD2. Germline CDR1 SGHTA, CDR2 FQGTGA. The CDR3 runs to 14 residues. J gave up 4 bases and V 5 bases, and 6 bases lay outside the gene matches. Written as DNA, the CDR3 is TGTGCCAGCAGCCACCTCGGGAGGTCAGATACGCAGTATTTT. Its translation: CASSHLGRSDTQYF.

There are a few counts of this clone. This sequence joins TRBV7-6 and TRBJ2-7; TRBD2 might be the D (7 bases). This CDR3 comprises 15 residues. Trimming cost V 5 bases and J 3 bases, with 17 bases left between them. Germline values: CDR1 SGHVS, CDR2 FNYEAQ. The CDR3 spells CASSVSGGGLYEQYF. The CDR3, as DNA: TGTGCCAGCAGCGTTTCTGGCGGGGGCCTCTACGAGCAGTACTTC.

The J gene is TRBJ2-7, the V gene TRBV7-2; D might be TRBD1 (6 bases). The CDR3 length is 16 residues. The V gene lost 5 bases and the J gene lost 1 base, with 18 bases spanning the gap. Germline V gene lookup returns CDR1 SGHTA and CDR2 FQGNSA. The CDR3 nucleotides are TGTGCCAGCAGCCAAGGGACACGACCCTATTCCTACGAGCAGTACTTC. It translates to CASSQGTRPYSYEQYF. The whole variable domain, filled in from reference TRBV7-2 and TRBJ2-7, reads GAGVSQSPSNKVTEKGKDVELRCDPISGHTALYWYRQSLGQGLEFLIYFQGNSAPDKSGLPSDRFSAERTGGSVSTLTIQRTQQEDSAVYLCASSQGTRPYSYEQYFGPGTRLTVT.

The gene calls are TRBV5-1 and TRBJ2-2; TRBD2 is a possible D gene (6 bases). Trimming took 2 bases from V and 4 from J, leaving 12 bases between them. Germline V gene lookup returns CDR1 SGHRS and CDR2 YFSETQ. There are 15 residues in the CDR3. The CDR3 DNA reads as TGCGCCAGCAGCTTTCAGGCGGGATTCACCGGGGAGCTGTTTTTT. Translated: CASSFQAGFTGELFF. Together with reference TRBV5-1 and TRBJ2-2, the CDR3 gives the full variable domain: KAGVTQTPRYLIKTRGQQVTLSCSPISGHRSVSWYQQTPGQGLQFLFEYFSETQRNKGNFPGRFSGRQFSNSRSEMNVSTLELGDSALYLCASSFQAGFTGELFFGEGSRLTVL.

The chain uses TRBV27 and TRBJ2-1, with 10 bases that match TRBD2. The germline gives CDR1 MNHEY, CDR2 SMNVEV (reference sequence). The CDR3 is made up of 14 amino acids. V gave up 4 bases and J gave up 15 bases; unmatched junction bases: 12. The CDR3 sequence: CASSSQREGQWLFF. The CDR3 coding sequence is TGTGCCAGCAGTTCACAGCGGGAGGGCCAGTGGCTGTTCTTC.

V usage is TRBV11-1 and J usage is TRBJ2-1, with 7 bases that match TRBD1. Germline-derived CDR1 and CDR2 are SGHAT and FQDESV (reference sequence). The V segment lost 4 bases and the J segment 5 bases; nucleotides outside the gene matches: 11. The CDR3 contains 16 residues. CDR3 DNA sequence: TGTGCCAGCAGCTGGTCGAGGGGGACAGCACACAATGAGCAGTTCTTC. Translation gives CASSWSRGTAHNEQFF.

The chain recombines TRBV6-1 with TRBJ2-5, with 10 bases aligning to TRBD1. Trimming at V came to 2 bases and at J to 6 bases, leaving 9 bases not matched to a gene. Germline V gives CDR1 MNHNS, CDR2 SASEGT. The CDR3 is 16 amino acids. CDR3 sequence (DNA): TGTGCCAGCAGTGAAAGGGGGACAGGGGATATGCAGACCCAGTACTTC. This sequence encodes CASSERGTGDMQTQYF.

The genes are TRBV5-1 and TRBJ1-5, with D perhaps TRBD1 (5 bases). The CDR3 spans 15 residues. With 0 bases removed from V and 2 bases from J, the gap between germline ends came to 9 bases. CDR1 is SGHRS and CDR2 is YFSETQ in the germline V gene. Here the CDR3 DNA reads TGCGCCAGCAGCTTGGCGGGGGTGGGCAATCAGCCCCAGCATTTT. Its translation is CASSLAGVGNQPQHF.

The table lists this clone with a few counts. This chain connects TRBV6-1 to TRBJ2-3; the match to TRBD2 covers 10 bases. The CDR3 length is 16 residues. Per the germline V gene, CDR1 is MNHNS and CDR2 is SASEGT. J was trimmed by 3 bases and V by 4 bases; bases with no gene match: 7. The CDR3 is CASSVSSGSRTDTQYF. The CDR3 DNA reads TGTGCCAGCAGTGTCTCTAGCGGGAGCAGGACAGATACGCAGTATTTT.

J is TRBJ2-2 and V is TRBV16; the D is unclear. CDR1 and CDR2 from the germline V gene are KGHSY and FQNENV. V was clipped by 0 bases and J by 4 bases, with 3 bases between them. The CDR3 is 13 amino acids. DNA for the CDR3: TGTGCCAGCAGCCAATCGGCCACCGGGGAGCTGTTTTTT. Protein: CASSQSATGELFF.

V gene TRBV28 combines with J gene TRBJ2-7, with a possible D match to TRBD1 (6 bases). The CDR3 totals 17 residues. The V end was cut by 6 bases, the J end by 1 base, with 22 bases between. Germline CDR1 and CDR2: MDHEN and SYDVKM. The CDR3 DNA follows: TGTGCCAGCAGCCCAAGGGGGATGGGATTCCAATCCTACGAGCAGTACTTC. Protein product: CASSPRGMGFQSYEQYF.

The gene calls are TRBV5-4 and TRBJ2-3; perhaps TRBD2 as D (5 bases). The CDR3 sequence is 15 residues long. The V end was cut by 2 bases, the J end by 1 base, with 11 bases between. Germline V gene data show CDR1 as SGHNT and CDR2 as YYREEE (reference sequence). The CDR3 protein is CASSFRGYGTDTQYF. CDR3 coding DNA: TGTGCCAGCAGCTTTCGGGGATACGGCACAGATACGCAGTATTTT. The entire variable domain, with the rest obtained from reference TRBV5-4 and TRBJ2-3, is as follows: ETGVTQSPTHLIKTRGQQVTLRCSSQSGHNTVSWYQQALGQGPQFIFQYYREEENGRGNFPPRFSGLQFPNYSSELNVNALELDDSALYLCASSFRGYGTDTQYFGPGTRLTVL.

V usage is TRBV27 and J usage is TRBJ2-7, with D maybe TRBD1 (6 bases). The CDR3 totals 14 residues. V lost 6 bases and J lost 3, with 15 bases in between. CDR1 MNHEY and CDR2 SMNVEV come from the germline V gene (reference sequence). As DNA, the CDR3 is TGTGCCAGCAGCACCCGGGACAATTTCTACGAGCAGTACTTC. This codes for CASSTRDNFYEQYF.

The chain has TRBV7-9 and TRBJ2-5; D is ambiguous. CDR3 length: 15 amino acids. Per the germline V gene, CDR1 is SEHNR and CDR2 is FQNEAQ (reference sequence). The V end lost 5 bases, the J end lost 4 bases, and 17 bases lay between the germline ends. CDR3 in amino acids: CASSGRLRTAETQYF. The DNA of the CDR3 is TGTGCCAGCAGCGGACGCCTGCGAACGGCAGAGACCCAGTACTTC.

The V and J genes are TRBV4-3 and TRBJ2-1, with a possible D match to TRBD2 (5 bases). The CDR3 totals 16 residues. Trimming pared 0 bases from V and 7 bases from J, leaving 16 bases between. Germline V gives CDR1 LGHNA, CDR2 YSLEER. In nucleotides, the CDR3 is TGCGCCAGCAGCCAAGATAAAGGACTCACCAGGAATGAGCAGTTCTTC. Translation gives CASSQDKGLTRNEQFF.

The genes are TRBV11-2 and TRBJ1-1, with D unclear. The CDR3 consists of 14 residues. With 5 bases removed from V and 5 bases from J, the gap between germline ends came to 15 bases. Germline values: CDR1 SGHAT, CDR2 FQNNGV. The DNA for the CDR3 is TGTGCCAGCAGCCTACTAGTCGACGGGACTGAAGCTTTCTTT. This translates into CASSLLVDGTEAFF. Full variable domain (missing parts from reference TRBV11-2 and TRBJ1-1): EAGVAQSPRYKIIEKRQSVAFWCNPISGHATLYWYQQILGQGPKLLIQFQNNGVVDDSQLPKDRFSAERLKGVDSTLKIQPAKLEDSAVYLCASSLLVDGTEAFFGQGTRLTVV.

The chain recombines TRBV28 with TRBJ2-7; 8 bases line up with TRBD1. From germline, CDR1 is MDHEN and CDR2 SYDVKM. The CDR3 spans 14 residues. After removal of 2 bases from V and 4 bases from J, the junction contained 4 bases not matched to a gene. The CDR3 sequence: CASSLVDRGYEQYF. DNA of the CDR3: TGTGCCAGCAGTTTAGTCGACAGGGGTTACGAGCAGTACTTC.

The V gene is TRBV10-3, the J gene TRBJ2-7, with TRBD2 matching 16 bases. This CDR3 contains 18 residues. V was pared by 5 bases and J by 0 bases, with 7 bases of the junction left unmatched. The germline V gene has CDR1 ENHRY and CDR2 SYGVKD. CDR3 DNA sequence: TGTGCCATCAGTTCCGGGACTAGCGGGAGGGAAAGCTCCTACGAGCAGTACTTC. As protein: CAISSGTSGRESSYEQYF.